Listed here are 22 T cell receptor beta chains from one sample, sequenced in a study of precursors of human CD4 cytotoxic T cells. Four sorted CD4+ memory subsets, central memory, effector memory, IL-7R-high TEMRA and IL-7R-negative TEMRA, were UMI-sequenced. TCRdb re-derived calls from the reads in MiXCR, one entry per CDR3 protein. The table includes fewer than 950 distinct CDR3 sequences, more than 15% detected once. The specimen was memory CD4+ T cells from blood (PBMCs). Receptors were obtained from a human donor in good health.

This clonotype was recorded a few times. This chain joins TRBV20-1 and TRBJ2-2; 9 bases map to TRBD2. In germline, CDR1 is DFQATT, CDR2 SNEGSKA (reference sequence). This CDR3 is 14 amino acids long. Trimming took 7 bases from V and 9 from J; bases not matched to a gene: 12. CDR3 coding DNA: TGCAGTGTGCCCCCCGTTAGCGGGAGTCGGGAGCTGTTTTTT. Its translation is CSVPPVSGSRELFF.

In its sample, this clonotype was seen a few times. This likely comes from a read error, as the CDR3 has no conserved phenylalanine or tryptophan at its end. Because the CDR3's place on the DNA is in doubt, the DNA is left out and the CDR3 is given as listed by TCRdb. The chain links TRBV6-1 to TRBJ2-5; the tabulated D call, TRBD2, remains unverified against the DNA. The CDR3 is 11 residues long, ends included. Germline CDR1 and CDR2: MNHNS and SASEGT. CDR3 sequence: CASSDGTSPLI.

This clonotype is large in the sample. The chain links TRBV7-2 to TRBJ2-3, with D unclear. The CDR3 sequence is 12 residues long. The V end lost 0 bases, the J end lost 9 bases, and 7 bases lay between the germline ends. Germline loops: CDR1 SGHTA, CDR2 FQGNSA. CDR3 DNA: TGTGCCAGCAGCTTAGCCAGCAACACGCAGTATTTT. This gives the protein CASSLASNTQYF.

The V call is TRBV12-3 or TRBV12-4, the J call TRBJ2-3; no clear D gene. The CDR3 is 15 residues long. V was cut by 1 base and J by 0 bases, with 8 bases left in between. CDR3 in DNA: TGTGCCAGCAGTTTAGACAGATCTAGCACAGATACGCAGTATTTT. Amino acid sequence: CASSLDRSSTDTQYF.

This clonotype is large within its sample. The CDR3 spells CASSARVDSSYNEQFF. The DNA for the CDR3 is TGTGCCAGCAGCGCCCGAGTTGATTCCTCCTACAATGAGCAGTTCTTC. This chain connects TRBV9 to TRBJ2-1; D unresolved. The CDR3 loop spans 16 amino acids. CDR1 is SGDLS, CDR2 YYNGEE, per germline. The V gene lost 3 bases and the J gene lost 0 bases, with 13 bases spanning the gap. Filled out from reference TRBV9 and TRBJ2-1, the complete variable domain reads DSGVTQTPKHLITATGQRVTLRCSPRSGDLSVYWYQQSLDQGLQFLIQYYNGEERAKGNILERFSAQQFPDLHSELNLSSLELGDSALYFCASSARVDSSYNEQFFGPGTRLTVL.

In its sample, this clonotype ranks as large. The chain couples TRBV19 to TRBJ2-3; 7 bases match TRBD1. CDR1 is LNHDA and CDR2 is SQIVND in the germline V gene (reference sequence). Germline trimming cut 7 bases from V and 4 bases from J; bases unmatched to any gene: 5. CDR3 size: 13 residues. The CDR3 is CASTAGTADTQYF. CDR3 in DNA: TGTGCCAGTACCGCCGGGACAGCAGATACGCAGTATTTT.

This clonotype was seen a handful of times. This chain joins TRBV5-4 and TRBJ2-5; maybe TRBD1 (5 bases). The CDR3 has 15 residues. From germline, CDR1 is SGHNT and CDR2 YYREEE (reference sequence). V was clipped by 2 bases and J by 2 bases, with 13 bases between them. The CDR3 sequence: CASSFGQGGQETQYF. CDR3 in DNA: TGTGCCAGCAGCTTCGGTCAGGGTGGTCAAGAGACCCAGTACTTC.

The rearrangement uses TRBV4-3 and TRBJ2-7; 9 bases fit TRBD2. The assigned J gene may be wrong: the sequence end matches TRBJ2-1 better. The CDR3 has 17 residues. From germline, CDR1 is LGHNA and CDR2 YSLEER. The CDR3: CASSQGGSGSTYNEQFF. CDR3 nucleotide sequence: TGCGCCAGCAGCCAAGGTGGTAGCGGGAGTACGTACAATGAGCAGTTCTTC.

This clonotype was found a few times. This chain uses TRBV12-3 or TRBV12-4 with TRBJ1-5; TRBD1 is a possible D gene (6 bases). The CDR3 runs to 14 residues. Trimming pared 7 bases from V and 8 bases from J, leaving 18 bases between. CDR3 protein: CASKLDRPEEPQHF. CDR3 DNA: TGTGCCAGCAAATTAGACAGGCCGGAGGAGCCCCAGCATTTT.

This rearrangement joins TRBV29-1 to TRBJ1-1; D is possibly TRBD1 (5 bases). CDR1 and CDR2 from the germline V gene are SQVTM and ANQGSEA. V was cut by 6 bases and J by 1 base, with 15 bases left in between. The CDR3 consists of 14 residues. CDR3 nucleotides: TGCAGCGTGCGGGAAAACGGACAGAACACTGAAGCTTTCTTT. Encoded protein: CSVRENGQNTEAFF.

This clonotype occurred a few times. The chain carries TRBV4-2 and TRBJ2-3; D ambiguous. Trimming removed 3 bases from V and 5 bases from J, with 9 bases in between. The CDR3 covers 13 residues. The germline CDR1 and CDR2 sequences are LGHNA and YNFKEQ. CDR3 protein: CASSQSREDTQYF. Written as DNA, the CDR3 is TGTGCCAGCAGCCAGTCCCGTGAAGATACGCAGTATTTT.

The CDR3: CASSLESRGDLGYGYTF. The CDR3 region has the DNA TGCGCCAGCAGCTTGGAGAGCAGGGGGGATTTAGGGTATGGCTACACCTTC. The V and J genes are TRBV5-1 and TRBJ1-2, with 7 bases identical to TRBD1. With V trimmed by 0 bases and J by 5 bases, 13 bases remained unmatched. Germline CDR1 and CDR2: SGHRS and YFSETQ. CDR3 length equals 17 residues.

This clonotype occurred a few times. The chain is built from TRBV6-5 and TRBJ1-5; D gene unclear. Trimming took 10 bases from V and 0 from J, leaving 16 bases between them. This CDR3 comprises 15 residues. Germline assignment: CDR1 MNHEY and CDR2 SVGAGI. CDR3 loop: CATSLRVNSNQPQHF. The CDR3 nucleotides read TGTGCCACTTCTCTGAGGGTTAATAGCAATCAGCCCCAGCATTTT.

The J gene is TRBJ2-5, the V gene TRBV24-1; 9 bases align to TRBD1. Germline lookup yields CDR1 KGHDR and CDR2 SFDVKD. The CDR3 totals 16 residues. Trimming removed 4 bases from V and 2 bases from J; junction bases left unmatched: 7. CDR3 amino acids: CATSDSDRGGQETQYF. Written as DNA, the CDR3 is TGTGCCACCAGTGACTCCGACAGGGGGGGACAAGAGACCCAGTACTTC.

This clonotype was seen only a few times. This chain uses TRBV7-2 with TRBJ2-1; possible D gene TRBD2, 6 bases. Trimming took off 3 bases at V and 4 bases at J, with 16 bases between the two ends. This CDR3 comprises 16 residues. Germline CDR1 reads SGHTA; CDR2 reads FQGNSA. This chain's CDR3 is CASSFRRDLNYNEQFF. The CDR3 DNA reads as TGTGCCAGCAGCTTTAGGCGGGACTTAAATTACAATGAGCAGTTCTTC.

This clonotype was seen a handful of times. The chain has TRBV19 and TRBJ1-1; a weak D match, TRBD1 (5 bases). Trimming took off 4 bases at V and 0 bases at J, with 15 bases between the two ends. Looked up from germline, CDR1 is LNHDA and CDR2 is SQIVND (reference sequence). This CDR3 spans 16 amino acids. CDR3 coding DNA: TGTGCCAGTAGTAATTTTCTCGGGGGGTTGAACACTGAAGCTTTCTTT. The encoded protein is CASSNFLGGLNTEAFF.

This sequence joins TRBV7-6 and TRBJ2-5, with 8 bases lining up with TRBD2. Trimming took 2 bases from V and 2 from J; bases not matched to a gene: 7. CDR3 length: 16 amino acids. The germline V gene encodes CDR1 SGHVS and CDR2 FNYEAQ. This CDR3 is CASSLSSGGGQETQYF. CDR3 DNA: TGTGCCAGCAGCTTATCCAGCGGGGGCGGACAAGAGACCCAGTACTTC.

The V call is TRBV7-2, the J call TRBJ1-1, with D possibly matching TRBD1 (5 bases). Trimming left V 2 bases short and J 0 bases short, with 13 bases between. The CDR3 runs 16 residues. Germline CDR1 reads SGHTA; CDR2 reads FQGNSA. CDR3 nucleotide sequence: TGTGCCAGCAGCTTACACCTCCAGGGCCTGAACACTGAAGCTTTCTTT. Translation: CASSLHLQGLNTEAFF.

By share, this clonotype ranks as large. This rearrangement joins TRBV7-3 to TRBJ2-5, with D possibly TRBD1 on 5 matching bases. The CDR3 length is 12 residues. Trimming removed 5 bases at V and 10 bases at J, with 14 bases between. CDR1 SGHTA and CDR2 FQGTGA come from the germline V gene. For the CDR3, the DNA is TGTGCCAGCAGCCCCTTGGGGCGTTTCCAGTACTTC. This translates into CASSPLGRFQYF.

This clonotype was observed a handful of times. The chain carries TRBV24-1 and TRBJ1-2; D not certain. Per germline, CDR1 KGHDR and CDR2 SFDVKD. The CDR3 extends over 18 amino acids. V was shortened by 3 bases and J by 1 base, with 20 bases between the two germline ends. CDR3 sequence reads: CATSDRGQIRLGNYGYTF. The CDR3 bases are TGTGCCACCAGTGATAGAGGGCAGATAAGACTCGGTAACTATGGCTACACCTTC.

This chain links TRBV4-1 with TRBJ1-1; 8 bases align to TRBD1. Per germline, CDR1 MGHRA and CDR2 YSYEKL. V was clipped by 4 bases and J by 1 base; unmatched bases: 8. The CDR3 is 16 amino acids. The CDR3, as DNA: TGCGCCAGCAGCCGCCTCCGGACAGGGAGGAACACTGAAGCTTTCTTT. Its translation is CASSRLRTGRNTEAFF.

The chain links TRBV25-1 to TRBJ1-1; D is undetermined. V was trimmed by 6 bases and J by 8 bases, leaving 16 bases between them. Germline V gene sequence: CDR1 MGHDK, CDR2 SYGVNS. The CDR3 contains 13 residues. The CDR3 nucleotides are TGTGCCAGCAGAGCGGAACAGTACGGAGAAGCTTTCTTT. Translated, it gives CASRAEQYGEAFF.